The rows below give T cell receptor beta chains drawn from one sample of a study of blood T cell repertoires in COVID-19. Measured with immunoSEQ multiplex PCR; TCRdb has only the in-frame clones, and not every one. The repertoire holds some 300,000 clones, with about 87% as singletons. Sequenced material: peripheral blood. These TCRs come from a woman in her 50s with COVID-19, enrolled during active disease. Both conserved end residues are part of each CDR3. Fields, in order: V gene, J gene, D gene, CDR3 length, clone size, CDR3 protein, CDR3 DNA. A D gene is named only where the DNA matches it firmly. The size of a clone is reported for some rows only, either as once, few or many, or as a class for expanded clones.

v_gene: TRBV4-3; j_gene: TRBJ2-7; d_gene: TRBD1; len: 14; abundance: -; CDR3aa: CASSQDREAYEQYF; CDR3nt: TGCGCCAGCAGCCAGGACAGGGAAGCCTACGAGCAGTACTTC
v_gene: TRBV19; j_gene: TRBJ2-1; d_gene: TRBD2; len: 16; abundance: -; CDR3aa: CATLGLAGVGYNEQFF; CDR3nt: TGTGCCACCCTGGGACTAGCGGGAGTCGGGTACAATGAGCAGTTCTTC
v_gene: TRBV7-9; j_gene: TRBJ2-7; d_gene: -; len: 11; abundance: -; CDR3aa: CASSPLYEQYF; CDR3nt: TGTGCCAGCAGCCCTCTCTACGAGCAGTACTTC
v_gene: TRBV7-6; j_gene: TRBJ2-7; d_gene: TRBD2; len: 19; abundance: once; CDR3aa: CASSLVPAVGLAASYEQYF; CDR3nt: TGTGCCAGCAGCTTAGTCCCGGCCGTTGGACTAGCGGCCTCCTACGAGCAGTACTTC
v_gene: TRBV4-3; j_gene: TRBJ2-7; d_gene: TRBD1; len: 15; abundance: -; CDR3aa: CASSQDTGDSYEQYF; CDR3nt: TGCGCCAGCAGCCAAGATACAGGGGACTCCTACGAGCAGTACTTC
v_gene: TRBV19; j_gene: TRBJ1-6; d_gene: -; len: 16; abundance: -; CDR3aa: CASMTRGIGRNSPLHF; CDR3nt: TGTGCCAGTATGACCCGGGGGATTGGGCGGAATTCACCCCTCCACTTT
v_gene: TRBV3-1/TRBV3-2; j_gene: TRBJ1-3; d_gene: -; len: 15; abundance: -; CDR3aa: CASTQDSSSGNTIYF; CDR3nt: TGTGCCAGCACCCAGGACAGTTCCTCTGGAAACACCATATATTTT
v_gene: TRBV12-3/TRBV12-4; j_gene: TRBJ2-1; d_gene: -; len: 11; abundance: -; CDR3aa: CASSSINEQFF; CDR3nt: TGTGCCAGCAGTTCAATCAATGAGCAGTTCTTC
v_gene: TRBV5-6; j_gene: TRBJ1-6; d_gene: -; len: 14; abundance: -; CDR3aa: CASKEGVANSPLHF; CDR3nt: TGTGCCAGCAAAGAGGGGGTAGCCAATTCACCCCTCCACTTT
v_gene: TRBV28; j_gene: TRBJ1-2; d_gene: -; len: 14; abundance: -; CDR3aa: CASNPAGTAYGYTF; CDR3nt: TGTGCCAGCAATCCAGCCGGGACTGCCTATGGCTACACCTTC
v_gene: TRBV5-4; j_gene: TRBJ2-7; d_gene: TRBD2; len: 14; abundance: -; CDR3aa: CASSLEREASEQYF; CDR3nt: TGTGCCAGCAGCTTGGAGCGGGAGGCTAGCGAGCAGTACTTC
v_gene: TRBV4-1; j_gene: TRBJ2-1; d_gene: -; len: 12; abundance: -; CDR3aa: CASSHDGGEQFF; CDR3nt: TGCGCCAGCAGCCATGACGGGGGAGAGCAGTTCTTC
v_gene: TRBV9; j_gene: TRBJ2-2; d_gene: TRBD1; len: 17; abundance: -; CDR3aa: CASSALKGTGATGELFF; CDR3nt: TGTGCCAGCAGCGCCCTCAAGGGGACAGGGGCCACCGGGGAGCTGTTTTTT
v_gene: TRBV9; j_gene: TRBJ1-2; d_gene: -; len: 17; abundance: -; CDR3aa: CASSPPVPRGNLYGYTF; CDR3nt: TGTGCCAGCAGCCCCCCAGTACCCAGGGGCAACTTATATGGCTACACCTTC
v_gene: TRBV5-1; j_gene: TRBJ2-1; d_gene: -; len: 15; abundance: -; CDR3aa: CASSSQNNHQNEQFF; CDR3nt: TGCGCCAGCAGCTCACAGAACAATCACCAAAATGAGCAGTTCTTC
v_gene: TRBV5-6; j_gene: TRBJ2-7; d_gene: -; len: 17; abundance: -; CDR3aa: CASSLGTWSQGRHEQYF; CDR3nt: TGTGCCAGCAGCTTAGGAACATGGAGCCAGGGAAGGCACGAGCAGTACTTC
v_gene: TRBV10-1; j_gene: TRBJ2-3; d_gene: -; len: 14; abundance: -; CDR3aa: CASSETSSTDTQYF; CDR3nt: TGCGCCAGCAGTGAGACTAGCAGCACAGATACGCAGTATTTT
v_gene: TRBV4-1; j_gene: TRBJ1-1; d_gene: -; len: 12; abundance: -; CDR3aa: CASSQLTDEAFF; CDR3nt: TGCGCCAGCAGCCAATTGACAGATGAAGCTTTCTTT
v_gene: TRBV6-6; j_gene: TRBJ2-2; d_gene: TRBD1; len: 19; abundance: -; CDR3aa: CASSRGTGGLPQRAGELFF; CDR3nt: TGTGCCAGCAGTCGAGGGACAGGGGGCCTTCCACAGAGGGCCGGGGAGCTGTTTTTT
v_gene: TRBV3-1/TRBV3-2; j_gene: TRBJ1-3; d_gene: TRBD1; len: 15; abundance: few; CDR3aa: CASSRTGISGNTIYF; CDR3nt: TGTGCCAGCAGTCGGACAGGTATCTCTGGAAACACCATATATTTT
v_gene: TRBV5-4; j_gene: TRBJ2-7; d_gene: TRBD2; len: 14; abundance: few; CDR3aa: CASSLGASGRIQYF; CDR3nt: TGTGCCAGCAGCTTGGGGGCTAGCGGGAGAATACAGTACTTC
v_gene: TRBV19; j_gene: TRBJ1-5; d_gene: -; len: 18; abundance: -; CDR3aa: CASSIRGGLAYGNQPQHF; CDR3nt: TGTGCCAGTAGTATCAGGGGCGGTTTGGCCTATGGCAATCAGCCCCAGCATTTT
v_gene: TRBV11-2; j_gene: TRBJ1-2; d_gene: TRBD1; len: 15; abundance: -; CDR3aa: CARGGQGRANYGYTF; CDR3nt: TGTGCCAGGGGGGGACAGGGACGGGCTAACTATGGCTACACCTTC